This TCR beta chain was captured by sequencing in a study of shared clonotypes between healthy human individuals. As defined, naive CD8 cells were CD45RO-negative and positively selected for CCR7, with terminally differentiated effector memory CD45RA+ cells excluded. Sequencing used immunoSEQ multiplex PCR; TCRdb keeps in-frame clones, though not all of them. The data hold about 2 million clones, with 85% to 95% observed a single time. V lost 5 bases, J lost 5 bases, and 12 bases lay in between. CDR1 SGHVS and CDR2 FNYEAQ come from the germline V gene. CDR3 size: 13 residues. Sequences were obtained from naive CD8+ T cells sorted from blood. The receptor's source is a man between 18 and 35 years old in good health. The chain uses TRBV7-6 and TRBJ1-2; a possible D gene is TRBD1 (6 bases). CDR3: CASSPGTLYGYTF. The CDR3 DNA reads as TGTGCCAGCAGCCCCGGGACACTTTATGGCTACACCTTC.